The 14 T cell receptor beta chains below come from one sample, sequenced in a study of metastatic and nonmetastatic thyroid tumors (dated by TCRdb to 2019 to 2021). No treatment had been received by any patient before thyroid surgery. The protocol used for the library was PCR. TCRdb shows the sequencer as Illumina HiSeq 4000. Starting from the raw public reads, TCRdb applied fastp trimming at Q25, assembled clones with MiXCR and retained in-frame beta chains. This sample gives about 17,000 clones in total; about 28% of them show up just once. The top ten constitute 13% of the sample. Sequenced input: tumor tissue. Receptors originate from a female donor with papillary thyroid cancer or a benign thyroid nodule (not recorded which). Some clones in this sample may be carry-over from other donors' samples.

This clone was counted between two and nine times. This chain links TRBV27 with TRBJ2-7; the D is unclear. There are 13 residues in the CDR3. Germline assignment: CDR1 MNHEY and CDR2 SMNVEV (reference sequence). The ends were cut back, 5 bases at V and 3 bases at J, with 11 bases in the middle. The CDR3, as DNA: TGTGCCAGCAGTGTGAACGGGCGCTACGAGCAGTACTTC. This encodes CASSVNGRYEQYF.

In this sample, this clone turned up a few times. The chain joins TRBV12-3 or TRBV12-4 to TRBJ2-2; no reliable D call. The V end lost 0 bases, the J end lost 3 bases, and 8 bases lay between the germline ends. This CDR3 is 15 amino acids long. The CDR3 DNA follows: TGTGCCAGCAGTTTAGCTAGCCATTACACCGGGGAGCTGTTTTTT. As protein: CASSLASHYTGELFF.

This clone is medium-sized by share. The chain couples TRBV27 to TRBJ1-3; 7 bases line up with TRBD1. The CDR3 runs to 15 residues. Germline CDR1 reads MNHEY; CDR2 reads SMNVEV (reference sequence). V gave up 2 bases and J gave up 4 bases; unmatched junction bases: 5. This CDR3 reads CASSLRGLKGNTIYF. The CDR3 DNA reads TGTGCCAGCAGTTTAAGGGGGCTTAAGGGAAACACCATATATTTT.

This clone was found a few times. The rearrangement uses TRBV11-1 and TRBJ1-2, with a tentative D call TRBD1 (6 bases). Germline values: CDR1 SGHAT, CDR2 FQDESV (reference sequence). This CDR3 region has 13 residues. V was shortened by 3 bases and J by 10 bases, with 15 bases between the two germline ends. The CDR3 DNA follows: TGTGCCAGCAGCTTTTATTCTGGACAGTCCTACACCTTC. As protein: CASSFYSGQSYTF.

This clone was found many times. Just one base apart from a much larger clone, this may be a read error. This chain links TRBV11-1 with TRBJ2-2, with D possibly being TRBD2 (6 bases). V shed 3 bases and J shed 2 bases, with 13 bases lying between them. Germline lookup yields CDR1 SGHAT and CDR2 FQDESV (reference sequence). This CDR3 has 16 residues. CDR3 nucleotides: TGTGCCAGCAGCTTCGGGAGCGGTGTCAACACCGGGGAGCTGTTTTTT. It translates to CASSFGSGVNTGELFF.

This clone has at least ten counts. The chain is built from TRBV25-1 and TRBJ1-1; 8 nucleotides align to TRBD1. This CDR3 has 13 amino acids. The V and J ends lost 7 bases and 8 bases, in that order; junction bases with no gene match: 9. Germline-derived CDR1 and CDR2 are MGHDK and SYGVNS. CDR3 region: CASIRTGGGEAFF. CDR3 bases: TGTGCCAGCATTAGAACAGGGGGGGGCGAAGCTTTCTTT. Combining the CDR3 with reference TRBV25-1 and TRBJ1-1 gives the whole variable domain EADIYQTPRYLVIGTGKKITLECSQTMGHDKMYWYQQDPGMELHLIHYSYGVNSTEKGDLSSESTVSRIRTEHFPLTLESARPSHTSQYLCASIRTGGGEAFFGQGTRLTVV.

As concerns this clone: Because it lacks the conserved phenylalanine or tryptophan at the end, this CDR3 is likely a read error. This sequence joins TRBV7-9 and TRBJ2-7, with D perhaps given as TRBD1 or TRBD2 (5 bases each). Germline loops: CDR1 SEHNR, CDR2 FQNEAQ (reference sequence). V lost 4 bases, J lost 2 bases, and 15 bases lay in between. The length of the CDR3 is 15 residues. CDR3 nucleotide sequence: TGTGCCAGCAGCTCCCCCATGGGGGAGACCTACGAGCAGTACTCC. Its protein is CASSSPMGETYEQYS.

This clone was seen a few times. The J gene is TRBJ2-3, the V gene TRBV6-2 or TRBV6-3; either TRBD1 or TRBD2 may supply D (5 bases each). From germline, CDR1 is MNHEY and CDR2 SVGEGT. V lost 0 bases to trimming and J lost 3 bases, with 10 bases between them. This CDR3 has 15 residues. The DNA of the CDR3 is TGTGCCAGCAGTTACTCCGGGACGACTACAGATACGCAGTATTTT. Its translation is CASSYSGTTTDTQYF.

V usage is TRBV5-1 and J usage is TRBJ1-1, with unresolved D. V gave up 2 bases and J gave up 1 base, with 6 bases separating them. Germline CDR1 and CDR2: SGHRS and YFSETQ. The CDR3 spans 13 residues. This chain's CDR3 is CASSFSANTEAFF. CDR3 DNA sequence: TGCGCCAGCAGCTTCTCAGCGAACACTGAAGCTTTCTTT.

V and J are TRBV5-1 and TRBJ2-2; D perhaps matches TRBD2 (6 bases). This CDR3 has 16 amino acids. V was trimmed by 0 bases and J by 4 bases, leaving 13 bases between them. Germline-derived CDR1 and CDR2 are SGHRS and YFSETQ. In DNA, the CDR3 is TGCGCCAGCAGCTTGGTCGCGGGACCCACCACCGGGGAGCTGTTTTTT. Encoded protein: CASSLVAGPTTGELFF. The whole variable domain, filled in from reference TRBV5-1 and TRBJ2-2, reads KAGVTQTPRYLIKTRGQQVTLSCSPISGHRSVSWYQQTPGQGLQFLFEYFSETQRNKGNFPGRFSGRQFSNSRSEMNVSTLELGDSALYLCASSLVAGPTTGELFFGEGSRLTVL.

V is TRBV7-6 and J is TRBJ2-5, with D possibly being TRBD2 (5 bases). CDR3 length: 15 residues. V was shortened by 2 bases and J by 2 bases, with 12 bases between the two germline ends. Per the germline V gene, CDR1 is SGHVS and CDR2 is FNYEAQ. The CDR3 is CASSLSRGRQETQYF. In nucleotides, the CDR3 is TGTGCCAGCAGCTTATCCCGGGGAAGGCAAGAGACCCAGTACTTC.

The chain couples TRBV28 to TRBJ1-1, with D uncertain. Germline assignment: CDR1 MDHEN and CDR2 SYDVKM. The CDR3 runs to 13 residues. The V gene lost 1 base and the J gene lost 1 base, with 4 bases spanning the gap. CDR3: CASSLFGNTEAFF. CDR3 DNA: TGTGCCAGCAGTTTATTTGGGAACACTGAAGCTTTCTTT.

The chain uses TRBV5-1 and TRBJ1-2, with D tentatively TRBD1 (5 bases). The CDR3 consists of 14 residues. Germline V gene sequence: CDR1 SGHRS, CDR2 YFSETQ. Trimming removed 0 bases at V and 4 bases at J, with 10 bases between. CDR3 sequence: CASSLGAGIYGYTF. In DNA form, the CDR3 reads TGCGCCAGCAGCTTGGGGGCAGGGATCTATGGCTACACCTTC.

This clone was counted at least ten times. The DNA of the CDR3 is TGCGCCAGCAGTGACAGCGAGCTTATCCATGAGCAGTTCTTC. Translated, it gives CASSDSELIHEQFF. The gene calls are TRBV10-2 and TRBJ2-1; unclear D gene. V was cut by 3 bases and J by 8 bases, with 14 bases left in between. Germline V gene lookup returns CDR1 WSHSY and CDR2 SAAADI. The CDR3 contains 14 residues.